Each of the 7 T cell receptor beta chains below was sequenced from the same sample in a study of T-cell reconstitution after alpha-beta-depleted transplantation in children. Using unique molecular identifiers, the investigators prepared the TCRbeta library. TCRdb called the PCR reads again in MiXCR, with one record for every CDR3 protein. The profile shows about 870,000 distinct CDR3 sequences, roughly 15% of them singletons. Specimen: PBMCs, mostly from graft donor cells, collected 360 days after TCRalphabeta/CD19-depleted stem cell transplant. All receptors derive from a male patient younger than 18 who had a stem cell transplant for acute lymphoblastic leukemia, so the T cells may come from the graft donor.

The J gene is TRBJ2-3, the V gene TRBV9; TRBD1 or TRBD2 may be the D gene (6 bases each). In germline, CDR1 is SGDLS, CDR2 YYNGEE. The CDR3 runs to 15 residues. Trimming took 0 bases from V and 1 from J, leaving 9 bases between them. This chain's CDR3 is CASSVEGGGTDTQYF. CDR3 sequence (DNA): TGTGCCAGCAGCGTAGAGGGGGGAGGCACAGATACGCAGTATTTT.

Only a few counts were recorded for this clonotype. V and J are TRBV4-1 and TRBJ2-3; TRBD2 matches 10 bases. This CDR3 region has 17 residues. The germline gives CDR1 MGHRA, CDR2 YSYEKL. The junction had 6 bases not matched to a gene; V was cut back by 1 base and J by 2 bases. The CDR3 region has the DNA TGCGCCAGCAGCCAAGGTAGCGGGAGGTATAACACAGATACGCAGTATTTT. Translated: CASSQGSGRYNTDTQYF.

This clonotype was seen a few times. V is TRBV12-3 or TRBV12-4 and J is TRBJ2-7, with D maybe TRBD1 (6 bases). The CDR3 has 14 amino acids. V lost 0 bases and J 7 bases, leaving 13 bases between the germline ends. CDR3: CASSLARGLGEQYF. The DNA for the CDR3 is TGTGCCAGCAGTTTAGCCAGGGGTTTAGGTGAGCAGTACTTC.

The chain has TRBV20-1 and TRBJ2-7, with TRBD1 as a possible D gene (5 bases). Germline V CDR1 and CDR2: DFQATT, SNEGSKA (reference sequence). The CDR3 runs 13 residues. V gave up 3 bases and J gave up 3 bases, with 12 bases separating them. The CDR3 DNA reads TGCAGTGCTAGGTTGTGGGGCATCTACGAGCAGTACTTC. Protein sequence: CSARLWGIYEQYF.

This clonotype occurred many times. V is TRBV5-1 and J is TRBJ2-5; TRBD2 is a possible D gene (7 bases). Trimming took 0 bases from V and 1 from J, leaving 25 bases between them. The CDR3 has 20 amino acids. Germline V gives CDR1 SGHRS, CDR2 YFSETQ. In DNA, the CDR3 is TGCGCCAGCAGCTTGGCGGGGGGCGCCATAGGAGTATTCCTCCAAGAGACCCAGTACTTC. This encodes CASSLAGGAIGVFLQETQYF.

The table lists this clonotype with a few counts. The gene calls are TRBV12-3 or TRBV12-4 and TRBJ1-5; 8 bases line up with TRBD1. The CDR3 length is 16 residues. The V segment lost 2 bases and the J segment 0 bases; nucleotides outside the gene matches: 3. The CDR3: CASSLWTGLSNQPQHF. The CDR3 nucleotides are TGTGCCAGCAGTTTATGGACAGGGCTTAGCAATCAGCCCCAGCATTTT.

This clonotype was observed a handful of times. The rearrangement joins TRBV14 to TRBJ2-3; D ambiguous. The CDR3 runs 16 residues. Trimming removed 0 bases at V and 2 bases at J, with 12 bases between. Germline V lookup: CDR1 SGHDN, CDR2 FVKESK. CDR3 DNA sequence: TGTGCCAGCAGCCAAGATATGGCAGTGTTCACAGATACGCAGTATTTT. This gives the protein CASSQDMAVFTDTQYF.